The subject of this entry is one T cell receptor beta chain. The repertoire was sequenced with immunoSEQ multiplex PCR; TCRdb's copy has only in-frame clones and lacks some. This table has over 85,000 clones, about 90% appearing once. The data were obtained in a study of blood T cell repertoires in COVID-19. The overall study: T cells, B-cell-depleted T cells, or PBMCs provided the cDNA or gDNA that served as material.

This CDR3 has 14 residues. V lost 6 bases and J 3 bases, leaving 11 bases between the germline ends. Germline values: CDR1 MNHEY, CDR2 SVGAGI. This TCR came from a human donor with COVID-19, enrolled during active disease. The donor label of this sample is uncertain. This chain links TRBV6-5 with TRBJ1-4; D might be TRBD1 (5 bases). Sequenced input: peripheral blood. Here the CDR3 reads CASRAPGANEKLFF. The CDR3 DNA is TGTGCCAGCAGGGCCCCGGGGGCTAATGAAAAACTGTTTTTT.